This T cell receptor beta chain was identified in a study of technical replicates of blood from a handful of donors. Profiled with immunoSEQ multiplex PCR; TCRdb holds only in-frame clones, not every one. The data hold 65,000 to 85,000 clones, with approximately 94% observed a single time. The CDR3 totals 14 residues. CDR1 is KGHSH and CDR2 is LQKENI in the germline V gene. V lost 6 bases to trimming and J lost 6 bases; unmatched junction nucleotides: 10. The sequencing input was T cells isolated from PBMCs. This receptor was taken from a human donor in good health. The V call is TRBV18, the J call TRBJ1-2; 7 bases fit TRBD1. CDR3 sequence (DNA): TGTGCCAGCTCTTCGCAGGGGGGTGACGATGGCTACACCTTC. This codes for CASSSQGGDDGYTF.